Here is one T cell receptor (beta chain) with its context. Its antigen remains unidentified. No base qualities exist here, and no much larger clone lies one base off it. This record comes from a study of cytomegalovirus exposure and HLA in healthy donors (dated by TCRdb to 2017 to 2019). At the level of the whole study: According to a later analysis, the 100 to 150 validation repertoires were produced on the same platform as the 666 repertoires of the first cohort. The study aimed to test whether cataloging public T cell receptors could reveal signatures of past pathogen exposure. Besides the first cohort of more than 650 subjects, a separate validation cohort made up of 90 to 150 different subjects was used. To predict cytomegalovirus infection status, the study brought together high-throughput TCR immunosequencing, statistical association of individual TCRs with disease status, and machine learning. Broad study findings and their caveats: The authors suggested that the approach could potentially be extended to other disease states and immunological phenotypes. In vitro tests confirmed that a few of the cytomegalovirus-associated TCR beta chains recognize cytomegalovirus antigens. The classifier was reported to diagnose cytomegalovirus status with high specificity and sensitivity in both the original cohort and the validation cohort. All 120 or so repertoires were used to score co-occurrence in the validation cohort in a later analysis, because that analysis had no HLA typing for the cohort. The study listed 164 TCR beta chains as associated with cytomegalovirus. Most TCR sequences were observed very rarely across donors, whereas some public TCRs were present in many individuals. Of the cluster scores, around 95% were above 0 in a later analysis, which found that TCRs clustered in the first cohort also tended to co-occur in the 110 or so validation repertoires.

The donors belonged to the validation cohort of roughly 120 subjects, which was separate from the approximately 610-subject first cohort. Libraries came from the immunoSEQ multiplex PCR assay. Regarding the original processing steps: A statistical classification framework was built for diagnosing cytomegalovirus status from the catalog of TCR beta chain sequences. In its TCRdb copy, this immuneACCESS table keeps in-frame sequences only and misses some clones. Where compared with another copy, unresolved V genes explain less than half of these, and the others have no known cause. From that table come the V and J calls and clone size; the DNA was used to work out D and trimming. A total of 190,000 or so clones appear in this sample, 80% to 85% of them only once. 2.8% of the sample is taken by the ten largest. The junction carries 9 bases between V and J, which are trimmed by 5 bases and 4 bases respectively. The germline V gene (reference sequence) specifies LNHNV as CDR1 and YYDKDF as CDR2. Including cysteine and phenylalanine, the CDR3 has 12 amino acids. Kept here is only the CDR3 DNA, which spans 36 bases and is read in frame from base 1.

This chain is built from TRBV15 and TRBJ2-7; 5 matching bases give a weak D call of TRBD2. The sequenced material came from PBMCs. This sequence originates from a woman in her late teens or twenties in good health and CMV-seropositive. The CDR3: CATSDGGYEQYF. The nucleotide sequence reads TGTGCCACCAGCGACGGAGGATACGAGCAGTACTTC.